This TCR beta chain was sequenced during a study of T cell clones after liver transplantation. Study-level background: TCRbeta sequencing after a pre-transplant mixed lymphocyte reaction identified graft-donor-reactive clones, later tracked in post-transplant blood. Graft-donor-reactive sequences were compared with third-party-reactive TCRbeta sequences from pre-transplant mixed lymphocyte reactions. Tolerance: complete withdrawal held at least one year, liver enzymes staying within twice normal.

Libraries were prepared by immunoSEQ multiplex PCR; TCRdb keeps only in-frame clonotypes and omits some of them. The sample holds approximately 100,000 clones, 80% to 90% seen once. Germline CDR1 and CDR2: SQVTM and ANQGSEA. Trimming took off 2 bases at V and 0 bases at J, with 14 bases between the two ends. The length of the CDR3 is 16 residues. Thawed unstimulated PBMCs were FACS-sorted by CD3, CD4 and CD8 into two populations. The chain carries TRBV29-1 and TRBJ2-1; TRBD2 is a possible D gene (5 bases). The sample consisted of CD4+ T cells from blood, taken approximately 50 months after liver transplant. This clonotype was obtained from a human patient who received a liver transplant. The graft donor may account for some of the T cells. The CDR3 loop is CSVETPSGFSYNEQFF. CDR3 DNA: TGCAGCGTTGAAACCCCCAGCGGCTTCTCCTACAATGAGCAGTTCTTC.